This T cell receptor beta chain was sequenced for a study of cytomegalovirus exposure and HLA in healthy donors. Study conclusions and caveats: When the data were analyzed later, several of the most significant clusters appeared to be linked to common viral pathogens. Reportedly, fewer N-insertions than the roughly 700-donor mean appeared in an Asian-associated ancestry cluster in a later analysis. A later analysis found that most CMV-associated TCR beta chains appeared HLA-restricted.

Each donor's status was that of a healthy bone marrow donor. Regarding this clone: Its antigen is not known.

With V trimmed by 7 bases and J by 3 bases, 8 bases remained unmatched. From germline, CDR1 is SQVTM and CDR2 ANQGSEA. This CDR3 has 13 residues. The PCR was carried out with 60 Vbeta primers and 13 Jbeta primers. TCRdb's copy holds only in-frame clones and misses some; the assay was immunoSEQ multiplex PCR. The sample holds tens of thousands of clones, about three quarters seen once. Specimen: PBMCs. The clonotype comes from a woman in her 50s in good health and CMV-seropositive. The chain couples TRBV29-1 to TRBJ1-1; 7 bases match TRBD1. As DNA, the CDR3 is TGCAGCGCCTACAGGGGAAGGGACACTGAAGCTTTCTTT. Residues: CSAYRGRDTEAFF.